The present T cell receptor beta chain was sequenced within a study of CD8+ T cells in alopecia areata. Study-wide points: Among the top 100, expanded CD8+ clones, as well as scalp clonality, were significantly decreased by tofacitinib.

It was cDNA, reverse transcribed from extracted RNA, that served as the sequencing template. Profiled with immunoSEQ multiplex PCR; TCRdb holds only in-frame clones, not every one. The sample carries under 350,000 clones, about 62% recorded once. Treatment reported: oral pan-JAK inhibitor, 5-10 mg twice daily. Germline V gives CDR1 MNHNS, CDR2 SASEGT. The V segment lost 6 bases and the J segment 10 bases; nucleotides outside the gene matches: 12. This CDR3 spans 15 amino acids. As regards this clone: Its specificity is not known.

The sample was CD4+ T cells sorted from blood, taken at week 24, from a patient treated with tofacitinib. This sequence originates from a human donor with alopecia areata. V usage is TRBV6-1 and J usage is TRBJ1-6; 7 bases are a match to TRBD1. CDR3 DNA sequence: TGTGCCAGCAGGGTGACCGACAGGGAGGGGTCACCCCTCCACTTT. Residues: CASRVTDREGSPLHF.